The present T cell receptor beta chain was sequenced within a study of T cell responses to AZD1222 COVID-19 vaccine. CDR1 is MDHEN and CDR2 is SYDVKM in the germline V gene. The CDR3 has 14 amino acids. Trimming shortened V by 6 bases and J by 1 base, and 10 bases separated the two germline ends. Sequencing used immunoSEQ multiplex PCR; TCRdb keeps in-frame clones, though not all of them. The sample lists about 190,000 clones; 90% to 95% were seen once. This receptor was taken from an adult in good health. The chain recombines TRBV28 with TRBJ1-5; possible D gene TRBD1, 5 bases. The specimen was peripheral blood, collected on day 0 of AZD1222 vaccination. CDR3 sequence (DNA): TGTGCCAGCAGGACAGTCGGGAGCAATCAGCCCCAGCATTTT. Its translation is CASRTVGSNQPQHF.